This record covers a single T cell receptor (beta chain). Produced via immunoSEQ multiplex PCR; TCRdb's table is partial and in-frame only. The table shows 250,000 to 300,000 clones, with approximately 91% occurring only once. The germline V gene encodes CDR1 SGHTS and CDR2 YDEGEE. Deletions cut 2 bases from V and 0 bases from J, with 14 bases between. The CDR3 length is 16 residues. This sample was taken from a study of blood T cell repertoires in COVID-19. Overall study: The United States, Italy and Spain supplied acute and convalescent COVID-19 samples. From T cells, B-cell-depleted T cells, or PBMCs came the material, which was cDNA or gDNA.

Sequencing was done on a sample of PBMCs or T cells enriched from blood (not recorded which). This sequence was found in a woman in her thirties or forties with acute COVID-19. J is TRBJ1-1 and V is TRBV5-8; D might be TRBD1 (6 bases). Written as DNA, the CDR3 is TGTGCCAGCAGCTTACCAGGGGCCGCGCTGAACACTGAAGCTTTCTTT. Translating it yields CASSLPGAALNTEAFF.